This T cell receptor beta chain stems from a study of blood T cell repertoires in COVID-19. Study in general: Samples of COVID-19 (acute and convalescent) were obtained from the United States, Italy and Spain. In each case, the material was cDNA or gDNA derived from T cells, B-cell-depleted T cells, or PBMCs.

In the original workflow: Amplification of reference gene primers was used by the study to estimate nucleated cell counts. The table came from immunoSEQ multiplex PCR; TCRdb's copy has only in-frame clones and leaves some out. V and J calls plus clone size are reproduced from that table; the DNA served to infer D and trimming. The table records 110,000 to 150,000 clones, roughly 79% of them present only once. This CDR3 has 15 residues. Germline V gene data show CDR1 as SNHLY and CDR2 as FYNNEI. Losses at the gene ends were 4 bases for V and 7 bases for J; bases not matched to a gene: 7. This clone was detected only a few times.

What was sequenced was peripheral blood. The sequence was collected from a human donor in a cohort sampled during active COVID-19. The genes are TRBV2 and TRBJ2-7; 13 bases map to TRBD2. The CDR3 loop is CASSVGLAGAQEQYF. The CDR3 coding sequence is TGTGCCAGCAGTGTCGGACTAGCGGGAGCACAAGAGCAGTACTTC.